This T cell receptor beta chain was captured in a study of Graves' ophthalmopathy and Graves' hyperthyroidism. Many counts were recorded for this clonotype. In donors with ophthalmopathy, activity was moderate-to-severe, with CAS ≥3, NOSPECS ≥4 and duration under 3 months. Clinical symptoms, serum thyroxine, TRAb, thyroid ultrasound and orbital computed tomography were relied on for diagnosis. PBMCs had their origin in fresh peripheral blood (about 10 ml). Researchers took RNA transcripts and amplified TCR beta CDR3 regions from them. After a first-round RT-PCR with HTBI primers, a second-round multiplex PCR was run. MiXCR was run by TCRdb on the multiplex PCR reads, yielding one entry per CDR3 protein. In the table there are 150,000 to 200,000 distinct CDR3 sequences, just under 40% of which are singletons. Germline V gene data show CDR1 as SNHLY and CDR2 as FYNNEI. The junction had 1 base not matched to a gene; V was cut back by 3 bases and J by 4 bases. The CDR3 extends over 14 amino acids.

The sample consisted of peripheral blood. The rearrangement links TRBV2 to TRBJ2-7, with 12 bases aligning to TRBD2. The TCR sequence derives from a young man with Graves' ophthalmopathy. The CDR3 spells CASSDGLAGYEQYF. The CDR3 DNA follows: TGTGCCAGCAGTGATGGACTAGCGGGATACGAGCAGTACTTC.